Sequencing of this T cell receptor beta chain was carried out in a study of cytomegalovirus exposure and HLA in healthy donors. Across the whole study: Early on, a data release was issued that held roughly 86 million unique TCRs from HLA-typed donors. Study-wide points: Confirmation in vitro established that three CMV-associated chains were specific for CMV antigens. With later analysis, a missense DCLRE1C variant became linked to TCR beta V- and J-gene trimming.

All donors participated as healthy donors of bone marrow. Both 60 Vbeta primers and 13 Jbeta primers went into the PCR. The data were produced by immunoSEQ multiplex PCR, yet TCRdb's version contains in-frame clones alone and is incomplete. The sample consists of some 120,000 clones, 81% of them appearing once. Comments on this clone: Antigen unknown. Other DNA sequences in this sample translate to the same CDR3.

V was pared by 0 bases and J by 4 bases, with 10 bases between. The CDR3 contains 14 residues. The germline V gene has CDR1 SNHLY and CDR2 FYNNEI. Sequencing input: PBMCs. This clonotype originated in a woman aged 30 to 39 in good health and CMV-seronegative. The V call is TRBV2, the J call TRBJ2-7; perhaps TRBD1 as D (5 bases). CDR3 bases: TGTGCCAGCAGTGAAGCGCCAGGGCGGTACGAGCAGTACTTC. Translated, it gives CASSEAPGRYEQYF.